This is a list of T cell receptor beta chains from one sample in a study of regulatory T cells in long-lasting Graves disease. One entry per CDR3 protein results from TCRdb running MiXCR on the multiplex PCR reads. This table holds 350,000 to 550,000 distinct CDR3 sequences, roughly 15% found once. These data also formed part of another study, on T cells in Graves' hyperthyroidism and ophthalmopathy.

The starting material was peripheral blood mononuclear cells (PBMCs), obtained at new diagnosis, from a patient treated with antithyroid drugs. The receptors were gathered from a woman younger than 30 with Graves disease. The CDR3 runs from the conserved cysteine through the conserved F or W. A D gene is named only where the DNA matches it firmly. Some rows mark clone size as missing; the rest say once, few, many or name a class of expanded clone.

j_gene: TRBJ2-7; v_gene: TRBV6-1; abundance: NA; d_gene: TRBD1; CDR3nt: TGTGCCAGCAGTCGAGACAGGGGGCGAGAGCAGTACTTC; CDR3aa: CASSRDRGREQYF
j_gene: TRBJ1-6; v_gene: TRBV7-9; abundance: many; d_gene: NA; CDR3nt: TGTGCCAGCAGCTCCTGGGCCGAGGGGCGAGATTCACCCCTCCACTTT; CDR3aa: CASSSWAEGRDSPLHF
j_gene: TRBJ2-7; v_gene: TRBV28; abundance: few; d_gene: NA; CDR3nt: TGTGCCAGCAGGTCCCCGGGACAAGGAGCCTACGAGCAGTACTTC; CDR3aa: CASRSPGQGAYEQYF
j_gene: TRBJ2-3; v_gene: TRBV29-1; abundance: NA; d_gene: TRBD2; CDR3nt: TGCAGCGCCCTCACTAGCGGGGGAGATACGCAGTATTTT; CDR3aa: CSALTSGGDTQYF
j_gene: TRBJ2-5; v_gene: TRBV4-2; abundance: NA; d_gene: NA; CDR3nt: TGTGCCAGCAGCCAAGTTCAAACGGGGGAAGAGACCCAGTACTTC; CDR3aa: CASSQVQTGEETQYF
j_gene: TRBJ2-1; v_gene: TRBV7-3; abundance: many; d_gene: NA; CDR3nt: TGTGCCAGCAGCCTCCAGACAGGCCCTAGCTCCTACAATGAGCAGTTCTTC; CDR3aa: CASSLQTGPSSYNEQFF
j_gene: TRBJ2-2; v_gene: TRBV15; abundance: NA; d_gene: NA; CDR3nt: TGTGCCACCAGCAGAGATCGGCTAGCTGAGAACACCGGGGAGCTGTTTTTT; CDR3aa: CATSRDRLAENTGELFF
j_gene: TRBJ2-2; v_gene: TRBV4-3; abundance: NA; d_gene: NA; CDR3nt: TGCGCCAGCAGCCAAGTCCGGAACACCGGGGAGCTGTTTTTT; CDR3aa: CASSQVRNTGELFF
j_gene: TRBJ1-4; v_gene: TRBV2; abundance: NA; d_gene: TRBD1; CDR3nt: TGTGCCAGCAGCATGGGTGGGACAGCGGTTTTT; CDR3aa: CASSMGGTAVF
j_gene: TRBJ2-1; v_gene: TRBV11-2; abundance: many; d_gene: TRBD2; CDR3nt: TGTGCCAGCAGCTCCGGACTAGCGGGAGTGAAAGAGCAGTTCTTC; CDR3aa: CASSSGLAGVKEQFF
j_gene: TRBJ2-6; v_gene: TRBV7-2; abundance: NA; d_gene: TRBD1; CDR3nt: TGTGCCAGCAGCTTAGAGGGGACAGGCTACTCTGGGGCCAACGTCCTGACTTTC; CDR3aa: CASSLEGTGYSGANVLTF
j_gene: TRBJ1-2; v_gene: TRBV19; abundance: NA; d_gene: TRBD1; CDR3nt: TGTGCCAGTAGTATGGACAGGGGGCGCGGCTATGGCTACACCTTC; CDR3aa: CASSMDRGRGYGYTF
j_gene: TRBJ2-4; v_gene: TRBV19; abundance: few; d_gene: NA; CDR3nt: TGTGCCAGTAGTTCCCTCCTCCCGAACAGTTTACAGTACTTC; CDR3aa: CASSSLLPNSLQYF
j_gene: TRBJ1-2; v_gene: TRBV12-3/TRBV12-4; abundance: few; d_gene: TRBD1; CDR3nt: TGTGCCAGCAGTTTAGGCGGACAGGGGGTCTATGGCTACACCTTC; CDR3aa: CASSLGGQGVYGYTF
j_gene: TRBJ2-1; v_gene: TRBV28; abundance: many; d_gene: NA; CDR3nt: TGTGCCAGCAGTTTACTTGGGGAGCAGTTCTTC; CDR3aa: CASSLLGEQFF
j_gene: TRBJ2-1; v_gene: TRBV7-3; abundance: many; d_gene: TRBD2; CDR3nt: TGTGCCAGCAGCAGGACTAGCGCCAATGAGCAGTTCTTC; CDR3aa: CASSRTSANEQFF
j_gene: TRBJ2-2; v_gene: TRBV7-2; abundance: few; d_gene: NA; CDR3nt: TGTGCCAGCAGCTCCTCTCTAGAGCCCGGGGAGCTGTTTTTT; CDR3aa: CASSSSLEPGELFF
j_gene: TRBJ1-2; v_gene: TRBV29-1; abundance: NA; d_gene: TRBD1; CDR3nt: TGCAGCGTAGCCGGGACAGCTGCTAACTATGGCTACACCTTC; CDR3aa: CSVAGTAANYGYTF
j_gene: TRBJ1-1; v_gene: TRBV25-1; abundance: NA; d_gene: NA; CDR3nt: TGTGCCAGCAGTGAGATCGGCGGGGCCGGGACTGAAGCTTTCTTT; CDR3aa: CASSEIGGAGTEAFF
j_gene: TRBJ2-7; v_gene: TRBV7-9; abundance: many; d_gene: NA; CDR3nt: TGTGCCAGCAGCTTAGGGTGGGGGAACTACGAGCAGTACTTC; CDR3aa: CASSLGWGNYEQYF
j_gene: TRBJ2-1; v_gene: TRBV7-9; abundance: many; d_gene: TRBD1; CDR3nt: TGTGCCAGCAGCTTATTATGGGGACAGGGCAACAATGAGCAGTTCTTC; CDR3aa: CASSLLWGQGNNEQFF
j_gene: TRBJ2-3; v_gene: TRBV7-2; abundance: many; d_gene: NA; CDR3nt: TGTGCCAGCAGCGGAGGCGGAGGCACAGATACGCAGTATTTT; CDR3aa: CASSGGGGTDTQYF
j_gene: TRBJ2-5; v_gene: TRBV10-2; abundance: few; d_gene: NA; CDR3nt: TGCGCCAGCAGTGGGGGGAGGCGGGATCGGGAGACCCAGTACTTC; CDR3aa: CASSGGRRDRETQYF
j_gene: TRBJ1-1; v_gene: TRBV27; abundance: many; d_gene: NA; CDR3nt: TGTGCCAGCAGCCTCATAGCAAACGGGGGGACTGAAGCTTTCTTT; CDR3aa: CASSLIANGGTEAFF
j_gene: TRBJ1-4; v_gene: TRBV2; abundance: NA; d_gene: TRBD1; CDR3nt: TGTGCCAGCACGACAGGGGCTAATGAAAAACTGTTTTTT; CDR3aa: CASTTGANEKLFF
j_gene: TRBJ2-4; v_gene: TRBV7-2; abundance: many; d_gene: NA; CDR3nt: TGTGCCAGCAGCCTGAAACAGAGGGTTAAGTCCAAAAACATTCAGTACTTC; CDR3aa: CASSLKQRVKSKNIQYF
j_gene: TRBJ2-3; v_gene: TRBV20-1; abundance: many; d_gene: NA; CDR3nt: TGCAGTGCTACTCTGATTAGCCAGGGGACGTACCGCACAGATACGCAGTATTTT; CDR3aa: CSATLISQGTYRTDTQYF
j_gene: TRBJ1-5; v_gene: TRBV5-1; abundance: few; d_gene: NA; CDR3nt: TGCGCCAGCAGCTTGGAGTACGGGGATCAGCCCCAGCATTTT; CDR3aa: CASSLEYGDQPQHF
j_gene: TRBJ2-4; v_gene: TRBV28; abundance: many; d_gene: NA; CDR3nt: TGTGCCAGCAGTTTAGGGAACAGGGACGGGATTCAGTACTTC; CDR3aa: CASSLGNRDGIQYF
j_gene: TRBJ1-6; v_gene: TRBV3-1; abundance: many; d_gene: NA; CDR3nt: TGTGCCAGCAGCCACGAGACAGTTGGTTCACCCCTCCACTTT; CDR3aa: CASSHETVGSPLHF
j_gene: TRBJ2-1; v_gene: TRBV12-3/TRBV12-4; abundance: NA; d_gene: NA; CDR3nt: TGTGCCAGCAGTTTAGTCGACGTATACAATGAGCAGTTCTTC; CDR3aa: CASSLVDVYNEQFF
j_gene: TRBJ2-6; v_gene: TRBV7-9; abundance: NA; d_gene: TRBD1; CDR3nt: TGTGCCAGCAGCACCGGGACAGCTGGGGCCAACGTCCTGACTTTC; CDR3aa: CASSTGTAGANVLTF
j_gene: TRBJ2-1; v_gene: TRBV24-1; abundance: few; d_gene: TRBD2; CDR3nt: TGTGCCACCAGTGATCCCACTAGCGGGATTTACAATGAGCAGTTCTTC; CDR3aa: CATSDPTSGIYNEQFF
j_gene: TRBJ2-3; v_gene: TRBV5-1; abundance: many; d_gene: TRBD2; CDR3nt: TGCGCCAGCAGCCCCGGACTAGACACAGATACGCAGTATTTT; CDR3aa: CASSPGLDTDTQYF
j_gene: TRBJ2-3; v_gene: TRBV9; abundance: NA; d_gene: NA; CDR3nt: TGTGCCAGCAGCGTATCCAGCGCTGAGGATACGCAGTATTTT; CDR3aa: CASSVSSAEDTQYF
j_gene: TRBJ2-5; v_gene: TRBV28; abundance: many; d_gene: TRBD1; CDR3nt: TGTGCCAGCAGTTTGGAGCGTCGACAGGGGGCGTTTGAGACCCAGTACTTC; CDR3aa: CASSLERRQGAFETQYF
j_gene: TRBJ2-7; v_gene: TRBV29-1; abundance: many; d_gene: TRBD2; CDR3nt: TGCAGCGTTGATGGGGGGGAACGGGCCCCAGCCTACGAGCAGTACTTC; CDR3aa: CSVDGGERAPAYEQYF
j_gene: TRBJ2-7; v_gene: TRBV29-1; abundance: many; d_gene: NA; CDR3nt: TGCAGCGTTGAAGAGGGCACAGGAAGGTCCGAGCAGTACTTC; CDR3aa: CSVEEGTGRSEQYF
j_gene: TRBJ1-1; v_gene: TRBV19; abundance: NA; d_gene: TRBD1; CDR3nt: TGTGCCAGTAGTAGGATCGGACAGGTGAACACTGAAGCTTTCTTT; CDR3aa: CASSRIGQVNTEAFF
j_gene: TRBJ2-7; v_gene: TRBV6-1; abundance: many; d_gene: TRBD2; CDR3nt: TGTGCCAGCAGTGAAGGTCTAGCGGAAGGGTACGAGCAGTACTTC; CDR3aa: CASSEGLAEGYEQYF
j_gene: TRBJ2-7; v_gene: TRBV7-2; abundance: many; d_gene: TRBD2; CDR3nt: TGTGCCAGCAGCACTAGCGGCTACGAGCAGTACTTC; CDR3aa: CASSTSGYEQYF
j_gene: TRBJ2-1; v_gene: TRBV29-1; abundance: NA; d_gene: NA; CDR3nt: TGCAGCGTTGTCCCGACTAGTAATGAGCAGTTCTTC; CDR3aa: CSVVPTSNEQFF
j_gene: TRBJ1-3; v_gene: TRBV7-9; abundance: few; d_gene: NA; CDR3nt: TGTGCCAGCAGCCAGACCACAAACAGCTTCGGAAACACCATATATTTT; CDR3aa: CASSQTTNSFGNTIYF
j_gene: TRBJ2-1; v_gene: TRBV9; abundance: few; d_gene: NA; CDR3nt: TGTGCCAGCAGCGCGGGACAAGTTGGGGGGAATGAGCAGTTCTTC; CDR3aa: CASSAGQVGGNEQFF
j_gene: TRBJ1-2; v_gene: TRBV18; abundance: few; d_gene: TRBD1; CDR3nt: TGTGCCAGCTCACCCCAGACCGGGACAGGGAACTATGGCTACACCTTC; CDR3aa: CASSPQTGTGNYGYTF
j_gene: TRBJ1-5; v_gene: TRBV28; abundance: many; d_gene: NA; CDR3nt: TGTGCCAGCAGTCCCCATCTCATTAGCGGCAATCAGCCCCAGCATTTT; CDR3aa: CASSPHLISGNQPQHF
j_gene: TRBJ1-6; v_gene: TRBV27; abundance: many; d_gene: NA; CDR3nt: TGTGCCAGCAGTTTTCTGCCTTTAGGGGATTCACCCCTCCACTTT; CDR3aa: CASSFLPLGDSPLHF
j_gene: TRBJ1-3; v_gene: TRBV27; abundance: many; d_gene: NA; CDR3nt: TGTGCCAGCAGTCCAAATCACGTCACCTCTGGAAACACCATATATTTT; CDR3aa: CASSPNHVTSGNTIYF
j_gene: TRBJ1-5; v_gene: TRBV5-1; abundance: many; d_gene: NA; CDR3nt: TGCGCCAGCAGGCCTGACAGAGGCCGGCCCCAGCATTTT; CDR3aa: CASRPDRGRPQHF
j_gene: TRBJ1-1; v_gene: TRBV6-2/TRBV6-3; abundance: many; d_gene: TRBD1; CDR3nt: TGTGCCAGCAGTAGGACAGGGGGGGTGAACACTGAAGCTTTCTTT; CDR3aa: CASSRTGGVNTEAFF
j_gene: TRBJ2-4; v_gene: TRBV7-2; abundance: many; d_gene: TRBD2; CDR3nt: TGTGCCAGCAGCACCCGGGGAGGGCCGAACATTCAGTACTTC; CDR3aa: CASSTRGGPNIQYF
j_gene: TRBJ1-3; v_gene: TRBV18; abundance: few; d_gene: NA; CDR3nt: TGTGCCAGCTCGGGGGTCGGACACCGGAGCTCTGGAAACACCATATATTTT; CDR3aa: CASSGVGHRSSGNTIYF
j_gene: TRBJ2-1; v_gene: TRBV20-1; abundance: many; d_gene: NA; CDR3nt: TGCAGTGCTGAGATCGCCAGCCTGGAGGAGCAGTTCTTC; CDR3aa: CSAEIASLEEQFF
j_gene: TRBJ1-2; v_gene: TRBV12-3/TRBV12-4; abundance: few; d_gene: TRBD1; CDR3nt: TGTGCCAGCAGAACCGGGACAGGGGTATCTGGCTACACCTTC; CDR3aa: CASRTGTGVSGYTF
j_gene: TRBJ2-1; v_gene: TRBV3-1; abundance: NA; d_gene: NA; CDR3nt: TGTGCCAGCAGCCAAGTCAAAGGGTATACTTACAATGAGCAGTTCTTC; CDR3aa: CASSQVKGYTYNEQFF
j_gene: TRBJ1-4; v_gene: TRBV12-3/TRBV12-4; abundance: many; d_gene: NA; CDR3nt: TGTGCCAGCAGTTACCGGGGTCGAAGGATTGAAAAACTGTTTTTT; CDR3aa: CASSYRGRRIEKLFF
j_gene: TRBJ1-5; v_gene: TRBV20-1; abundance: few; d_gene: TRBD1; CDR3nt: TGCAGTGCTAACGAGGGGGCTGGGCAGCCCCAGCATTTT; CDR3aa: CSANEGAGQPQHF
j_gene: TRBJ1-2; v_gene: TRBV5-4; abundance: NA; d_gene: NA; CDR3nt: TGTGCCAGCAGCTTGGGATGGACCCCTCCGCCGGGTACTAACTATGGCTACACCTTC; CDR3aa: CASSLGWTPPPGTNYGYTF